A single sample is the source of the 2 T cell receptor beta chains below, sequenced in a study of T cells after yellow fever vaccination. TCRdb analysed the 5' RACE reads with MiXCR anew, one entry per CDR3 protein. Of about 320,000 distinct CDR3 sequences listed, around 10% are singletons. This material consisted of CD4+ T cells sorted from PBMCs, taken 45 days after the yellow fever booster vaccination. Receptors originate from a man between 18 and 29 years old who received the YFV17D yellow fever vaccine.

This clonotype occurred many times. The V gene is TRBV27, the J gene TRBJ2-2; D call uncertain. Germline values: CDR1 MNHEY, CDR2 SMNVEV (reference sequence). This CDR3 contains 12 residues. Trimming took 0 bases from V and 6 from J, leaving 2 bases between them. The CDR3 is CASSLSAGELFF. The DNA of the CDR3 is TGTGCCAGCAGTTTATCCGCCGGGGAGCTGTTTTTT.

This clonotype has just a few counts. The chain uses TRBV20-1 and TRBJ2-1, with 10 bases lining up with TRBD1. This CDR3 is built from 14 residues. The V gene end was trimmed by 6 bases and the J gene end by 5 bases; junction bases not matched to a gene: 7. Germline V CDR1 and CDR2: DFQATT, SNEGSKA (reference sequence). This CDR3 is CSAGTGAINNEQFF. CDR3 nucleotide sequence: TGCAGTGCCGGGACAGGGGCGATTAACAATGAGCAGTTCTTC.